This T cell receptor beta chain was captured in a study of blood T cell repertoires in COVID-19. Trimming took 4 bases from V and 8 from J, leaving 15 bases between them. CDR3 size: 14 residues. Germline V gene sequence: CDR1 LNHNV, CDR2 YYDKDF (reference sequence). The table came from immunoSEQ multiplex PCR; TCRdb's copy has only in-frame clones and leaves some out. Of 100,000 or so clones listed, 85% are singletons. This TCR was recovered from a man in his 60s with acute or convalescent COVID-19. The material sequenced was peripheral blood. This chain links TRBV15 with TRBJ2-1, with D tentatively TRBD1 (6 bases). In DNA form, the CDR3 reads TGTGCCACCAGCAAAGCGACAGGAGGTTATGAGCAGTTCTTC. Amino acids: CATSKATGGYEQFF.